This paragraph reports one TCR beta chain. The CDR3 runs to 15 residues. Trimming took 4 bases from V and 4 from J; bases not matched to a gene: 9. The V gene's germline CDR1 is MNHEY and CDR2 SVGAGI. The entry originates in a study of shared clonotypes between healthy human individuals. As for the study in general: Three plates each covered CD4 naive and memory; CD8 naive two, CD8 memory one.

On sorted subsets, replicate PCRs used approximately 190 ng DNA, or approximately 33,000 T cell genomes. Some clones are missing from TCRdb's copy, which holds only in-frame ones; the method was immunoSEQ multiplex PCR. The sample includes 2,500,000 or so clones, approximately 94% of them seen just once. This sequence originates from a young man in good health. The rearrangement links TRBV6-5 to TRBJ2-7, with 8 bases matching TRBD1. Sequencing input: naive CD4+ T cells sorted from blood. Subset indicated: CD45RA+ positively selected. CDR3 DNA sequence: TGTGCCAGCAGTTCCGCCGGGACAGGAGAGTACGAGCAGTACTTC. This translates into CASSSAGTGEYEQYF.